This passage covers 9 T cell receptor beta chains from one sample sequenced in a study of T cell repertoires in cytomegalovirus infection. TCRdb reanalysed the reads using MiXCR and keeps one entry per CDR3 protein. Of roughly 800,000 distinct CDR3 sequences in the sample, almost 30% were seen once. No antigen has been identified for these receptors. Source: cultured CD8+ T cells from PBMCs, taken from culture after CMV antigen stimulation. The source is a human donor in good health (CMV status not recorded). Some clones in this sample may be carry-over from other donors' samples.

The rearrangement joins TRBV7-3 to TRBJ2-3; TRBD2 matches 11 bases. In germline, CDR1 is SGHTA, CDR2 FQGTGA. The CDR3 has 21 residues. Trimming took 2 bases from V and 0 from J; bases not matched to a gene: 16. CDR3 sequence reads: CASSLYPTSGGITSSTDTQYF. The CDR3 coding sequence is TGTGCCAGCAGCTTATATCCCACTAGCGGGGGAATCACCTCTAGCACAGATACGCAGTATTTT.

V is TRBV6-6 and J is TRBJ1-5; D is unresolved. CDR3 length: 11 residues. CDR1 and CDR2 from the germline V gene are MNHNY and SVGAGI (reference sequence). With 0 bases removed from V and 12 bases from J, the gap between germline ends came to 6 bases. The CDR3 DNA follows: TGTGCCAGCAGTTACTCGGAGCTCCAGCATTTT. Protein: CASSYSELQHF.

The chain links TRBV28 to TRBJ2-2; tentative D call: TRBD1 (5 bases). The germline V gene has CDR1 MDHEN and CDR2 SYDVKM. Deletions cut 8 bases from V and 1 base from J, with 14 bases between. The CDR3 spans 15 residues. CDR3 sequence reads: CASSTRGGNTGELFF. In nucleotides, the CDR3 is TGTGCCAGCTCAACAAGGGGCGGGAACACCGGGGAGCTGTTTTTT.

The V call is TRBV6-1, the J call TRBJ1-1, with 10 bases lining up with TRBD1. V dropped 8 bases and J dropped 4; count of bases not matched to a gene: 16. The CDR3 consists of 17 residues. Germline CDR1 reads MNHNS; CDR2 reads SASEGT. CDR3 DNA sequence: TGTGCCAGCGGTTCATTAGGGACAGGGGTTTTCGGCACTGAAGCTTTCTTT. It is translated as CASGSLGTGVFGTEAFF.

This clonotype was observed many times. This chain links TRBV12-3 or TRBV12-4 with TRBJ2-7; D unclear. This CDR3 has 12 amino acids. The V gene lost 6 bases and the J gene lost 1 base, with 7 bases spanning the gap. The CDR3 protein is CASSSLSYEQYF. DNA of the CDR3: TGTGCCAGCAGCTCCCTGTCCTACGAGCAGTACTTC.

V usage is TRBV4-1 and J usage is TRBJ1-2, with D perhaps TRBD1 (6 bases). This CDR3 region has 15 residues. The V gene lost 2 bases and the J gene lost 3 bases, with 13 bases spanning the gap. From germline, CDR1 is MGHRA and CDR2 YSYEKL. The CDR3 loop is CASSQKGVMDYGYTF. CDR3 DNA: TGCGCCAGCAGCCAAAAGGGGGTTATGGACTATGGCTACACCTTC.

V and J are TRBV14 and TRBJ1-2; D gene uncertain. Germline V gives CDR1 SGHDN, CDR2 FVKESK. CDR3 length: 15 residues. V was pared by 4 bases and J by 5 bases, with 17 bases between. The CDR3 spells CASSLRASPGYGYTF. CDR3 sequence (DNA): TGTGCCAGCAGCCTGAGGGCCTCACCGGGGTATGGCTACACCTTC.

The chain combines TRBV6-6 with TRBJ2-7; the D gene is possibly TRBD1 (5 bases). The CDR3 covers 11 residues. CDR1 MNHNY and CDR2 SVGAGI come from the germline V gene (reference sequence). Trimming cost V 2 bases and J 6 bases, with 5 bases left between them. The CDR3 here is CASSYGAEQYV. The CDR3 DNA reads as TGTGCCAGCAGTTACGGGGCCGAGCAGTACGTC.

V gene TRBV11-1 combines with J gene TRBJ2-3; D call uncertain. The germline V and J ends were trimmed by 3 bases and 2 bases, with 12 bases remaining between them. In germline, CDR1 is SGHAT, CDR2 FQDESV (reference sequence). The CDR3 spans 15 residues. The CDR3 coding sequence is TGTGCCAGCAGCTTTGACCCGAGTGACACAGATACGCAGTATTTT. This sequence encodes CASSFDPSDTDTQYF.